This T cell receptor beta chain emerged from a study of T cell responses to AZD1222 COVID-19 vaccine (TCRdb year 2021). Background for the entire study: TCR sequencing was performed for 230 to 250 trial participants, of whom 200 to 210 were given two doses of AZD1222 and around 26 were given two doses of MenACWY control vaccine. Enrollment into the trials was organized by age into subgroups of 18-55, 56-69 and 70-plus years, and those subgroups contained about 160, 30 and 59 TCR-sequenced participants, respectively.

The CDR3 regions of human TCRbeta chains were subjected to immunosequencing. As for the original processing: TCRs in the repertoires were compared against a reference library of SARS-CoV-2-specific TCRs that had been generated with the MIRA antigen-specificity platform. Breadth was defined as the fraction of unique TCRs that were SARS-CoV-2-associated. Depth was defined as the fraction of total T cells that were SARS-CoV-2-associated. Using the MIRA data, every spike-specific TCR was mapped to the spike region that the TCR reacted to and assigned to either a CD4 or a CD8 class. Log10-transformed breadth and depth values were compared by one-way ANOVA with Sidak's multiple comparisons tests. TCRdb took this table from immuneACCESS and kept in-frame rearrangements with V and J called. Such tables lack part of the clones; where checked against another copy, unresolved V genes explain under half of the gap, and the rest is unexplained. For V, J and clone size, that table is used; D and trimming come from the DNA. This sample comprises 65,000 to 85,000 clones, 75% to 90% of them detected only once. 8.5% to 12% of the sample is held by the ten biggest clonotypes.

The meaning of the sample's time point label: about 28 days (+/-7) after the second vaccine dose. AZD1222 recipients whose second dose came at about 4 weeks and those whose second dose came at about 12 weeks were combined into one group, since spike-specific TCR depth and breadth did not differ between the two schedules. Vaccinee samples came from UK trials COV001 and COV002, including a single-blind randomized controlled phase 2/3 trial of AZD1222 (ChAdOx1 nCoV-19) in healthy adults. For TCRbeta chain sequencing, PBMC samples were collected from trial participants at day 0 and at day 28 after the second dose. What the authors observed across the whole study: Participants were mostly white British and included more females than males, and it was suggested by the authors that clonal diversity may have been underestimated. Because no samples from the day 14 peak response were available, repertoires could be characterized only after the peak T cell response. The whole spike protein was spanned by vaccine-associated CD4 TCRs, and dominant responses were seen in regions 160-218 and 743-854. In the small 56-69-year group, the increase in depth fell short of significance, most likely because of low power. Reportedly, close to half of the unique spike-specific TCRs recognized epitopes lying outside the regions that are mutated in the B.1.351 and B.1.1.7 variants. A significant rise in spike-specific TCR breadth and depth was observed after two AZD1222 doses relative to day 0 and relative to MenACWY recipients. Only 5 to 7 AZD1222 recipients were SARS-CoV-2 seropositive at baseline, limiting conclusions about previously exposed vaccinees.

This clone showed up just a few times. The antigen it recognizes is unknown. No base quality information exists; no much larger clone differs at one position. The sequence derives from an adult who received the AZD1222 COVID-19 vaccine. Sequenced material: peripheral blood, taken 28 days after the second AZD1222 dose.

The nucleotides are TGTGCCAGCAGGCATAACACGGGCCAGCCCCAGCATTTT. This is translated as CASRHNTGQPQHF. The chain is assembled from TRBV28 and TRBJ1-5, with the D gene call left open. V is clipped by 6 bases and J by 7 bases, and the sequence between their germline boundaries is 13 bases long. Based on the germline V gene, the CDR1 and CDR2 sequences are MDHEN and SYDVKM. The CDR3 runs 13 amino acids, cysteine and phenylalanine included. The only DNA kept is the CDR3, 39 bases in frame from the first base.